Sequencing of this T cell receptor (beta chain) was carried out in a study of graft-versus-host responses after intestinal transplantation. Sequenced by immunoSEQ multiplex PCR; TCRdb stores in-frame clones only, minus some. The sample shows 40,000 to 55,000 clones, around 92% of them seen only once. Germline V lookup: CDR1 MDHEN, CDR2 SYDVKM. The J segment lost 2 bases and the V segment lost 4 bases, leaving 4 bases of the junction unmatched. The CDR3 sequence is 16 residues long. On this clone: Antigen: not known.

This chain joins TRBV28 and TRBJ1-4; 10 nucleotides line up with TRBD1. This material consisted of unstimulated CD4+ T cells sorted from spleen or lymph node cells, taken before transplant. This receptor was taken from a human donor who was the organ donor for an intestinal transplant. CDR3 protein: CASSWDRGKTNEKLFF. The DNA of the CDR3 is TGTGCCAGCAGTTGGGACAGGGGAAAGACTAATGAAAAACTGTTTTTT.